A selection of T cell receptor beta chains follows, all from one sample in a study of cytomegalovirus exposure and HLA in healthy donors. This table comes from immunoSEQ multiplex PCR, and its TCRdb copy is limited to in-frame clones, with some not included. The top ten clones hold 5% to 7% of a sample with 150,000 to 200,000 clones, around 80% of them seen once. Material: PBMCs. These receptor sequences come from a man aged 40-55 years in good health and CMV-seronegative. The CDR3 runs from the conserved cysteine through the conserved F or W. The D gene is left open where the match is weak. Size is stated for part of the rows, as once, few or many counts, or as a class when the clone is expanded.

j_call clone_size cdr3_length d_call v_call cdr3_nt cdr3_aa
TRBJ2-2 - 14 - TRBV6-6 TGTGCCAGCAGTTTTAGGACTGACACCGGGGAGCTGTTTTTT CASSFRTDTGELFF
TRBJ2-1 - 15 TRBD2 TRBV2 TGTGCTTTGATCGTGGCGGGGGGACAATACAATGAGCAGTTCTTC CALIVAGGQYNEQFF
TRBJ2-1 - 18 TRBD2 TRBV27 TGTGCCAGCAGTTTACGAAACATCGGGACTAGCGGGGGAGGTGAGCAGTTCTTC CASSLRNIGTSGGGEQFF
TRBJ2-7 - 16 TRBD2 TRBV7-2 TGTGCCAGCATCCCCGGTGGAGCGGGGGGATACTACGAGCAGTACTTC CASIPGGAGGYYEQYF
TRBJ2-1 - 15 TRBD2 TRBV7-3 TGTGCCAGCAGCTTCGGCGGGAGCACCTACAATGAGCAGTTCTTC CASSFGGSTYNEQFF
TRBJ1-3 - 14 - TRBV7-9 TGTGCCAGCAGCTTCGGGGGTTCCGGAAACACCATATATTTT CASSFGGSGNTIYF
TRBJ2-3 few 14 - TRBV9 TGTGCCAGCAGCGCTGCCAGCGTCACAGATACGCAGTATTTT CASSAASVTDTQYF
TRBJ1-1 - 13 - TRBV11-2 TGTGCCAGCAGCTTACAGGGTAACACTGAAGCTTTCTTT CASSLQGNTEAFF
TRBJ2-5 few 15 - TRBV5-3 TGTGCCAGAAGGGGGGCTTGGCGGACCCAAGAGACCCAGTACTTC CARRGAWRTQETQYF
TRBJ2-4 - 14 - TRBV18 TGTGCCAGCTCAGGGGACATAGCCAAAAACATTCAGTACTTC CASSGDIAKNIQYF
TRBJ2-3 - 17 TRBD1 TRBV7-9 TGTGCCAGCAGCTTAGGTAGACAGGGTTCGTTTAGAGATACGCAGTATTTT CASSLGRQGSFRDTQYF
TRBJ1-5 - 13 - TRBV30 TGTGCCTGGAGTGCGGAGTTTCGTCAGCCCCAGCATTTT CAWSAEFRQPQHF
TRBJ2-3 - 19 TRBD2 TRBV5-4 TGTGCCAGCAGCCCTCGGACTAGCGGGGGGGTTGGTGGGACAGATACGCAGTATTTT CASSPRTSGGVGGTDTQYF
TRBJ2-3 - 18 TRBD2 TRBV4-3 TGCGCCAGCAGCCAAGAGGGACTAGCGGGAGGGTCGTCAGATACGCAGTATTTT CASSQEGLAGGSSDTQYF
TRBJ1-1 few 14 - TRBV9 TGTGCCAGCAGCGCGGAGGGCATGAACACTGAAGCTTTCTTT CASSAEGMNTEAFF
TRBJ1-2 - 14 - TRBV7-9 TGTGCCAGCAGCTTAGGTTCTCTGAGGGATGGCTACACCTTC CASSLGSLRDGYTF
TRBJ1-4 - 13 - TRBV6-5 TGTGCCAGTAGGGGGACGGGTAATGAAAAACTGTTTTTT CASRGTGNEKLFF
TRBJ2-7 - 15 - TRBV7-8 TGTGCCAGCAGCGAGAGCCGGTGGGGCGGCCCCGAGCAGTACTTC CASSESRWGGPEQYF
TRBJ1-2 - 15 - TRBV6-5 TGTGCCAGCAGGCGGGGGGCAGGGGAGTTCTATGGCTACACCTTC CASRRGAGEFYGYTF
TRBJ2-7 - 17 TRBD2 TRBV27 TGTGCCAGCAGTTTCCAGGGACTAGCGGGAGGGCGGGGGGAGCAGTACTTC CASSFQGLAGGRGEQYF
TRBJ2-7 - 14 - TRBV19 TGTGCCAGTAGTATACCTGGACAGCCCTACGAGCAGTACTTC CASSIPGQPYEQYF
TRBJ1-5 once 16 - TRBV6-4 TGTGCCAGCAGTGAAAAATCCAGGGGATATAATCAGCCCCAGCATTTT CASSEKSRGYNQPQHF
TRBJ2-2 - 14 - TRBV7-3 TGTGCCAGCAGCTTGGCGGAGAACACCGGGGAGCTGTTTTTT CASSLAENTGELFF
TRBJ1-1 - 15 TRBD1 TRBV6-5 TGTGCCAGCAGTTTACCGACAGGGGGGAACACTGAAGCTTTCTTT CASSLPTGGNTEAFF
TRBJ1-1 - 15 - TRBV11-2 TGTGCCAGCAGCCGATCGACACCGTCCAAGTCTGAAGCTTTCTTT CASSRSTPSKSEAFF
TRBJ2-5 - 13 - TRBV5-6 TGTGCCAGCAGCTTAAGTAAAGCCGGGACCCAGTACTTC CASSLSKAGTQYF
TRBJ2-2 - 16 TRBD1 TRBV9 TGTGCCAGCAGCGTACTTCCGGGACAGAAAACCGGGGAGCTGTTTTTT CASSVLPGQKTGELFF
TRBJ2-4 - 17 TRBD1 TRBV11-2 TGTGCCAGCAGCCCCAGAGGCAGGGGGCTTGTCAAAAACATTCAGTACTTC CASSPRGRGLVKNIQYF
TRBJ2-3 once 18 - TRBV5-6 TGTGCCAGCAGCGCTCCCGGCCCCTTGGGGGGATACACAGATACGCAGTATTTT CASSAPGPLGGYTDTQYF
TRBJ1-1 few 18 TRBD1 TRBV9 TGTGCCAGCAGCGTAGAGGAAGGGACAGGGGGCCGGAACACTGAAGCTTTCTTT CASSVEEGTGGRNTEAFF
TRBJ2-1 - 16 TRBD1 TRBV5-8 TGTGCCAGCAGTTCCGCCGCCGGACAGGGAGTGGATGAGCAGTTCTTC CASSSAAGQGVDEQFF
TRBJ1-2 - 15 TRBD1 TRBV19 TGTGCCAGTAGTATAGTCCTACAGGGGAACTATGGCTACACCTTC CASSIVLQGNYGYTF
TRBJ1-4 - 16 - TRBV10-3 TGTGCCATCAGTGAGCGGCAGGGCGCAACTAATGAAAAACTGTTTTTT CAISERQGATNEKLFF
TRBJ2-7 - 12 - TRBV7-9 TGTGCCAGCAGCGCGGAACCCTACGAGCAGTACTTC CASSAEPYEQYF
TRBJ2-1 - 16 TRBD2 TRBV5-4 TGTGCCAGCAGCCCCGGGACTAGCGGGAGGGCCGGGGAGCAGTTCTTC CASSPGTSGRAGEQFF
TRBJ1-2 once 17 - TRBV19 TGTGCCAGCCTCTCTGAGGCCTACCCGGAGACTAACTATGGCTACACCTTC CASLSEAYPETNYGYTF
TRBJ1-1 - 14 - TRBV5-1 TGCGCCAGCAGCTGGGGGGGACGGAACACTGAAGCTTTCTTT CASSWGGRNTEAFF
TRBJ2-7 - 12 - TRBV28 TGTGCCAGCGACAGCAACTCCTACGAGCAGTACTTC CASDSNSYEQYF
TRBJ2-5 - 15 - TRBV2 TGTGCCAGCAGTGAAGCGCTAGCGTTAGTCGAGACCCAGTACTTC CASSEALALVETQYF
TRBJ1-2 - 16 TRBD1 TRBV6-6 TGTGCCAGCAGTTCCAACGATGACAGGGGGAGACATGGCTACACCTTC CASSSNDDRGRHGYTF
TRBJ1-1 - 15 - TRBV5-5 TGTGCCAGCAGCCCCCTGGGAGACACGGTTGGTGAAGCTTTCTTT CASSPLGDTVGEAFF
TRBJ2-5 - 14 TRBD2 TRBV10-3 TGTGCCATCAGTGAACTAGCGGGGCAAGAGACCCAGTACTTC CAISELAGQETQYF
TRBJ1-1 - 12 - TRBV14 TGTGCCAGCAGCCTCCAGGGTCTTGAAGCTTTCTTT CASSLQGLEAFF
TRBJ2-3 - 13 - TRBV4-1 TGCGCCAGCAGCCAAGGGGCCACAGATACGCAGTATTTT CASSQGATDTQYF
TRBJ1-2 - 13 - TRBV10-3 TGTGCCATCAGTGAGTCGACAGGAAGGGGCTACACCTTC CAISESTGRGYTF
TRBJ2-7 - 14 - TRBV6-5 TGTGCCAGCCGCCCCGCGGTTCCCTCCTACGAGCAGTACTTC CASRPAVPSYEQYF
TRBJ2-7 - 11 - TRBV20-1 TGCAGTGCTAGGGGCAGCTACGAGCAGTACTTC CSARGSYEQYF
TRBJ1-5 - 12 - TRBV21-1 TGTGCCAGCAGCGCGTTAGATCAGCCCCAGCATTTT CASSALDQPQHF
TRBJ2-1 - 12 - TRBV7-3 TGTGCCAGCAGTTATATCAGGGATGAGCAGTTCTTC CASSYIRDEQFF
TRBJ2-7 - 14 - TRBV5-6 TGTGCCAGCAGATCCGAGGGCCACTCCTACGAGCAGTACTTC CASRSEGHSYEQYF
TRBJ2-7 - 14 - TRBV7-2 TGTGCCAGCAGCCTAAAACAGCCAGCTTACGAGCAGTACTTC CASSLKQPAYEQYF
TRBJ2-7 few 15 - TRBV5-5 TGTGCCAGCAAATCCCTGGCGACAGAATCCTACGAGCAGTACTTC CASKSLATESYEQYF
TRBJ2-2 - 18 TRBD2 TRBV18 TGTGCCAGCTCACCATTGACTAGCGGACTAACGAACACCGGGGAGCTGTTTTTT CASSPLTSGLTNTGELFF
TRBJ1-1 few 16 - TRBV18 TGTGCCAGCTCCCCTATATCAACAGGAGCTAACACTGAAGCTTTCTTT CASSPISTGANTEAFF
TRBJ1-5 once 13 - TRBV4-3 TGCGCCAGCAGCCAAGGGGGGGGACAGCCCCAGCATTTT CASSQGGGQPQHF
TRBJ1-2 - 13 - TRBV6-6 TGTGCCAGCAGTAACCAGGGCGACTATGGCTACACCTTC CASSNQGDYGYTF
TRBJ1-2 - 14 TRBD1 TRBV9 TGTGCCAGCAGCGTTTCACAGGGGCACTATGGCTACACCTTC CASSVSQGHYGYTF
TRBJ1-1 - 16 - TRBV5-4 TGTGCCAGCAGCTTAGGAGTAGGAACATCGAACACTGAAGCTTTCTTT CASSLGVGTSNTEAFF
TRBJ2-1 - 14 - TRBV9 TGTGCCAGCAGCGTAGAGGGGTCCTCCAATGAGCAGTTCTTC CASSVEGSSNEQFF
TRBJ2-4 - 14 - TRBV6-6 TGTGCCAGCAGTTACGATGTCCAGCGGGACATTCAGTACTTC CASSYDVQRDIQYF